Below are 23 T cell receptor beta chains sequenced from a single sample in a study of control samples from healthy donors and cancer patients. Only in-frame clones appear in the TCRdb table, and some are missing; sequencing was by immunoSEQ multiplex PCR. The sample shows roughly 140,000 clones, approximately 93% of them seen only once. Sequenced material: blood. The receptors here all came from a man aged 45 to 65 in good health.

The chain employs TRBV19 and TRBJ2-3; D possibly uses TRBD1 or TRBD2 (5 bases each). Trimming removed 3 bases at V and 0 bases at J, with 13 bases between. Germline-derived CDR1 and CDR2 are LNHDA and SQIVND (reference sequence). This CDR3 has 16 amino acids. DNA of the CDR3: TGTGCCAGTAGTATGACAGCGGTAACTAGCACAGATACGCAGTATTTT. It is translated as CASSMTAVTSTDTQYF.

V gene TRBV5-4 combines with J gene TRBJ2-2, with unresolved D. The germline V gene has CDR1 SGHNT and CDR2 YYREEE (reference sequence). V was trimmed by 1 base and J by 4 bases, leaving 5 bases between them. The CDR3 runs to 13 residues. CDR3 DNA: TGTGCCAGCAGCTTGAAGGGCACCGGGGAGCTGTTTTTT. This sequence encodes CASSLKGTGELFF.

V usage is TRBV30 and J usage is TRBJ1-3; D is unclear. Germline lookup yields CDR1 GTSNPN and CDR2 SVGIG (reference sequence). Trimming left V 0 bases short and J 4 bases short, with 13 bases between. This CDR3 is built from 15 residues. This chain's CDR3 is CAWSVNSNTGNTIYF. The CDR3 DNA reads TGTGCCTGGAGTGTAAACAGCAATACCGGAAACACCATATATTTT.

This chain links TRBV6-5 with TRBJ2-5; TRBD1 aligns across 7 bases. The CDR3 is 14 residues long. The V gene end was trimmed by 4 bases and the J gene end by 1 base; junction bases not matched to a gene: 3. CDR1 MNHEY and CDR2 SVGAGI come from the germline V gene. Here the CDR3 DNA reads TGTGCCAGCAGTTTGGACAGGTTCCAAGAGACCCAGTACTTC. It translates to CASSLDRFQETQYF.

The rearrangement uses TRBV3-1 (or the pseudogene TRBV3-2) and TRBJ1-3; D possibly corresponds to TRBD1 (5 bases). Trimming stripped 4 bases from V and 3 bases from J, with 22 bases between. The CDR3 sequence is 18 residues long. The germline CDR1 and CDR2 sequences are LGHDT and YNNKEL (reference sequence). CDR3 sequence reads: CASSRSGSGRASGNTIYF. DNA for the CDR3: TGTGCCAGCAGCCGTTCGGGGTCAGGGAGAGCGAGTGGAAACACCATATATTTT.

J is TRBJ1-1 and V is TRBV27; a possible D gene is TRBD1 (5 bases). Germline lookup yields CDR1 MNHEY and CDR2 SMNVEV (reference sequence). This CDR3 contains 15 residues. Deletions cut 5 bases from V and 4 bases from J, with 17 bases between. The CDR3 sequence: CASSLGRGRGTEAFF. The CDR3 region has the DNA TGTGCCAGCAGTCTCGGACGGGGGAGGGGCACTGAAGCTTTCTTT.

The chain is built from TRBV11-3 and TRBJ2-3; TRBD2 aligns across 15 bases. This CDR3 comprises 16 residues. V lost 5 bases, J lost 5 bases, and 5 bases stayed unmatched. Germline lookup yields CDR1 SGHNT and CDR2 YENEEA. The CDR3 DNA is TGTGCCAGCAGCAGTTCGGGACTAGCGGGAGGAGATACGCAGTATTTT. This translates into CASSSSGLAGGDTQYF. Based on the CDR3 plus reference TRBV11-3 and TRBJ2-3, the full variable domain is EAGVVQSPRYKIIEKKQPVAFWCNPISGHNTLYWYLQNLGQGPELLIRYENEEAVDDSQLPKDRFSAERLKGVDSTLKIQPAELGDSAVYLCASSSSGLAGGDTQYFGPGTRLTVL.

The V and J genes are TRBV28 and TRBJ1-2; 11 nucleotides agree with TRBD1. CDR3 length: 15 amino acids. Looked up from germline, CDR1 is MDHEN and CDR2 is SYDVKM. With 6 bases clipped from V and 8 bases from J, the junction kept 11 bases outside the gene matches. The DNA for the CDR3 is TGTGCCAGCAGGGACGGGACAGGGGGTTCATGGGGCTACACCTTC. Translating gives CASRDGTGGSWGYTF.

The CDR3 DNA is TGTGCCAGCAGCTTGGGGTACACTGAAGCTTTCTTT. Protein: CASSLGYTEAFF. The rearrangement joins TRBV2 to TRBJ1-1; D remains ambiguous. The CDR3 spans 12 residues. Germline V gene data show CDR1 as SNHLY and CDR2 as FYNNEI. V lost 6 bases and J 3 bases, leaving 8 bases between the germline ends.

The table lists this clone with a count of one. The gene calls are TRBV5-1 and TRBJ2-7; 8 bases fit TRBD2. Germline V gene sequence: CDR1 SGHRS, CDR2 YFSETQ. This CDR3 region has 17 residues. V dropped 0 bases and J dropped 4; count of bases not matched to a gene: 12. The CDR3 DNA sequence: TGCGCCAGCAGCTTGGCCGGGGGAGCGGGAGTTGCGTACGAGCAGTACTTC. This encodes CASSLAGGAGVAYEQYF. Full variable domain (outside the CDR3, taken from reference TRBV5-1 and TRBJ2-7): KAGVTQTPRYLIKTRGQQVTLSCSPISGHRSVSWYQQTPGQGLQFLFEYFSETQRNKGNFPGRFSGRQFSNSRSEMNVSTLELGDSALYLCASSLAGGAGVAYEQYFGPGTRLTVT.

This chain uses TRBV2 with TRBJ2-1, with 10 positions matching TRBD1. The CDR3 length is 17 residues. Germline CDR1 and CDR2: SNHLY and FYNNEI. V was pared by 5 bases and J by 12 bases, with 19 bases of the junction left unmatched. This CDR3 is CASSLPGQGISRGLQFF. Written as DNA, the CDR3 is TGTGCCAGCAGTTTACCGGGACAGGGGATATCTAGAGGGTTGCAGTTCTTC.

With regard to this clone: Other DNA variants within this sample encode the same CDR3. The rearrangement joins TRBV7-2 to TRBJ2-7; 8 bases agree with TRBD1. Per germline, CDR1 SGHTA and CDR2 FQGNSA. This CDR3 has 15 amino acids. The J segment lost 4 bases and the V segment lost 1 base, leaving 6 bases of the junction unmatched. CDR3 bases: TGTGCCAGCAGCTTAGGGGGGCAGGGGGCTTACGAGCAGTACTTC. As protein: CASSLGGQGAYEQYF.

The chain carries TRBV28 and TRBJ2-1; D is ambiguous. The CDR3 runs to 14 residues. CDR1 is MDHEN, CDR2 SYDVKM, per germline. V lost 4 bases and J 1 base, leaving 8 bases between the germline ends. CDR3 in amino acids: CASSSLGSYNEQFF. The CDR3 DNA sequence: TGTGCCAGCAGTTCCTTAGGATCCTACAATGAGCAGTTCTTC.

The V call is TRBV4-2, the J call TRBJ2-2; D remains unclear. This CDR3 has 12 amino acids. The V gene lost 3 bases and the J gene lost 1 base, with 0 bases spanning the gap. CDR1 and CDR2 from the germline V gene are LGHNA and YNFKEQ. The CDR3 reads CASSQNTGELFF. In DNA, the CDR3 is TGTGCCAGCAGCCAGAACACCGGGGAGCTGTTTTTT.

The chain carries TRBV27 and TRBJ1-1, with 9 bases matching TRBD1. With 5 bases clipped from V and 4 bases from J, the junction kept 5 bases outside the gene matches. The germline V gene encodes CDR1 MNHEY and CDR2 SMNVEV (reference sequence). CDR3 length: 14 amino acids. The CDR3 bases are TGTGCCAGCAGTGGACAGGGGAAAATCACTGAAGCTTTCTTT. Its protein is CASSGQGKITEAFF.

The chain combines TRBV18 with TRBJ2-3; 14 positions agree with TRBD2. Germline V gene lookup returns CDR1 KGHSH and CDR2 LQKENI. This CDR3 region has 16 residues. V gave up 1 base and J gave up 9 bases; unmatched junction bases: 6. CDR3 sequence: CASSPRETSGRATQYF. As DNA, the CDR3 is TGTGCCAGCTCACCACGTGAGACTAGCGGGAGGGCCACGCAGTATTTT.

There are a few counts of this clone. V usage is TRBV7-8 and J usage is TRBJ1-5; D call uncertain. CDR1 is SGHVS, CDR2 FQNEAQ, per germline. The ends were cut back, 2 bases at V and 3 bases at J, with 5 bases in the middle. The CDR3 is made up of 13 amino acids. The CDR3 coding sequence is TGTGCCAGCAGCTTAACGGACAATCAGCCCCAGCATTTT. This encodes CASSLTDNQPQHF.

The chain is built from TRBV3-1 (or the pseudogene TRBV3-2) and TRBJ1-6; the D is unclear. The CDR3 extends over 13 amino acids. Germline V gene sequence: CDR1 LGHDT, CDR2 YNNKEL (reference sequence). V was pared by 6 bases and J by 4 bases, with 7 bases between. CDR3 sequence: CASSPGYNSPLHF. The CDR3 nucleotides read TGTGCCAGCAGTCCCGGGTATAATTCACCCCTCCACTTT.

This chain uses TRBV7-8 with TRBJ1-4; TRBD1 is a possible D gene (5 bases). Germline V CDR1 and CDR2: SGHVS, FQNEAQ. The CDR3 is 14 residues long. Between the trimmed V and J ends, which lost 1 base and 7 bases, there was a span of 10 bases. The CDR3 region is CASSLDGGVEKLFF. CDR3 in DNA: TGTGCCAGCAGCTTAGACGGGGGTGTTGAAAAACTGTTTTTT.

This sequence joins TRBV19 and TRBJ1-5; 8 positions match TRBD1. V lost 6 bases and J lost 6; bases outside the gene matches: 16. The germline CDR1 and CDR2 sequences are LNHDA and SQIVND (reference sequence). This CDR3 region has 17 residues. The CDR3 nucleotides are TGTGCCAGTAGGGAGGGGCAGGGGGCACCGGGTGGTCAGCCCCAGCATTTT. Translating gives CASREGQGAPGGQPQHF.

The J gene is TRBJ2-7, the V gene TRBV28, with TRBD2 matching over 8 bases. Germline CDR1 MDHEN, CDR2 SYDVKM. The CDR3 is 14 residues long. Germline trimming cut 4 bases from V and 3 bases from J; bases unmatched to any gene: 5. As DNA, the CDR3 is TGTGCCAGCAGTTCCTGGGGACTAGGCTACGAGCAGTACTTC. This codes for CASSSWGLGYEQYF.

In DNA form, the CDR3 reads TGTGCCAGCAGTTTGACAGCTTCCGAGCAGTACTTC. It codes for CASSLTASEQYF. The chain employs TRBV28 and TRBJ2-7; possible D gene TRBD1, 5 bases. Per the germline V gene, CDR1 is MDHEN and CDR2 is SYDVKM. V lost 3 bases and J 6 bases, leaving 9 bases between the germline ends. The CDR3 is 12 residues long.

The CDR3 is CASSFRLDIQYF. The CDR3 region has the DNA TGTGCCAGCAGCTTCAGACTTGACATTCAGTACTTC. The chain has TRBV12-3 or TRBV12-4 and TRBJ2-4; D unclear. The V end lost 6 bases, the J end lost 8 bases, and 11 bases lay between the germline ends. The length of the CDR3 is 12 residues.